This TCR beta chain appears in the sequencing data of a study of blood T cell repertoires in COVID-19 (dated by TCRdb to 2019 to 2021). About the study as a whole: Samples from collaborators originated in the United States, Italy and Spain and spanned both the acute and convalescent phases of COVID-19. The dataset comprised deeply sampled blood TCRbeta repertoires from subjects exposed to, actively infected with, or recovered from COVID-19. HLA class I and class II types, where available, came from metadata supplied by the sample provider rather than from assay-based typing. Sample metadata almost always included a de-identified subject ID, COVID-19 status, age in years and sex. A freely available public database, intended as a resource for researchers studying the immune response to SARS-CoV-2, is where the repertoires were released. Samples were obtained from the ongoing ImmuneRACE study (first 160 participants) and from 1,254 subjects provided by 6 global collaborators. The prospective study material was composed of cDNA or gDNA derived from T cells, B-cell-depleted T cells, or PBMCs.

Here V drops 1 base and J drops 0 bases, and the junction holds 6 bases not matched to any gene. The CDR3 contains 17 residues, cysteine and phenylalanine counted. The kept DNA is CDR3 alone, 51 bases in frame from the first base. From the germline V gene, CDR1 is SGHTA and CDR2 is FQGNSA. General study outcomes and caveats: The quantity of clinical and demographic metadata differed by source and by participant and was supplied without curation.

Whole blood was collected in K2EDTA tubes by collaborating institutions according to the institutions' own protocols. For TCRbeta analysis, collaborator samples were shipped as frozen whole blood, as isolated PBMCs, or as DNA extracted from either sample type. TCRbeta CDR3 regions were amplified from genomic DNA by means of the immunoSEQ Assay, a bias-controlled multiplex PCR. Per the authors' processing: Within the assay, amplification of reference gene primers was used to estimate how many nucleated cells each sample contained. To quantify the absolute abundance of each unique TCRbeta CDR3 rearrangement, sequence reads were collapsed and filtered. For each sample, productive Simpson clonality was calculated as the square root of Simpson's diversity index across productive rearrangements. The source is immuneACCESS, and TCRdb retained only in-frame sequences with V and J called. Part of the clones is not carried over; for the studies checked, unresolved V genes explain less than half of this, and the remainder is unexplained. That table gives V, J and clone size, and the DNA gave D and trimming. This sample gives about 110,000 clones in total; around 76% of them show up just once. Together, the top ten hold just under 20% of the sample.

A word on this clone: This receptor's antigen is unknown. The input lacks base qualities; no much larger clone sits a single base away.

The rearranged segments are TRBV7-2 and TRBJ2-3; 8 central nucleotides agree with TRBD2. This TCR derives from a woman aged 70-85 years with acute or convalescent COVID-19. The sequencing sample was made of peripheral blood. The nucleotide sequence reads TGTGCCAGCAGCTTAGTTCCCGCGGGGGGTAGCACAGATACGCAGTATTTT. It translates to CASSLVPAGGSTDTQYF.